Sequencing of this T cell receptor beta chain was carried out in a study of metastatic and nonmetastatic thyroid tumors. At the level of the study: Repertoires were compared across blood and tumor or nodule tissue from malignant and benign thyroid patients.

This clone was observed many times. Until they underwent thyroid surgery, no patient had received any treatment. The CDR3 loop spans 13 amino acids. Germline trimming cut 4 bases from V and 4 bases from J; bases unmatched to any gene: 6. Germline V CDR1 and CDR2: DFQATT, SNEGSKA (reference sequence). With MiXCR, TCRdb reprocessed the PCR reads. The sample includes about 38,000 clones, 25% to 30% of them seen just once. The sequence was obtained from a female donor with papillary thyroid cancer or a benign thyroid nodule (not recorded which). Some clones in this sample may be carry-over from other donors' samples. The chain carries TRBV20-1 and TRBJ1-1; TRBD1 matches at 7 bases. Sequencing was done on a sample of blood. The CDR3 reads CSAIKTGTTEAFF. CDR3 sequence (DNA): TGCAGTGCTATAAAGACAGGGACCACTGAAGCTTTCTTT.